These 21 T cell receptor beta chains were sequenced from one sample in a study of monozygotic twins with inflammatory bowel disease. TCRdb reanalyzed the 5' RACE reads, giving one entry per CDR3 protein sequence and no DNA. The clone table shows around 230,000 distinct CDR3 sequences, with the ten largest holding less than 2%. Sequenced input: blood. The receptors stem from a human donor with ulcerative colitis or Crohn's disease, or a healthy co-twin of an affected twin (not recorded which).

The V call is TRBV6-1, the J call TRBJ1-2; the D call from TCRdb, TRBD1, cannot be confirmed without DNA. Germline CDR1 and CDR2: MNHNS and SASEGT. The CDR3 runs to 16 residues. CDR3: CASSGYSGHAVYGYTF.

The rearrangement links TRBV12-3 or TRBV12-4 to TRBJ1-1. CDR3 size: 13 residues. The chain's CDR3 is CASSLERRTEAFF.

The chain employs TRBV3-1 and TRBJ1-2; TCRdb indicates TRBD1, and absent DNA this call remains unverified. The CDR3 length is 15 residues. Germline CDR1 is LGHDT and CDR2 is YNNKEL (reference sequence). CDR3 in amino acids: CASSQPGQLNYGYTF.

The rearrangement joins TRBV11-2 to TRBJ2-7; TCRdb's D call of TRBD1 is untestable without DNA. In germline, CDR1 is SGHAT, CDR2 FQNNGV. CDR3 size: 14 residues. The chain's CDR3 is CASSPRQGRYEQYF.

The chain carries TRBV29-1 and TRBJ1-2. The CDR3 consists of 13 residues. Germline assignment: CDR1 SQVTM and CDR2 ANQGSEA. CDR3: CSAGRAQESGYTF.

This chain connects TRBV27 to TRBJ2-7; there is no DNA to check the TCRdb D call of TRBD2. Per germline, CDR1 MNHEY and CDR2 SMNVEV (reference sequence). The CDR3 sequence is 15 residues long. The CDR3 loop is CASSLKGLPPHEQYF.

The V call is TRBV27, the J call TRBJ2-1; no DNA is available, so the TRBD2 call from TCRdb remains unchecked. The length of the CDR3 is 15 residues. Per the germline V gene, CDR1 is MNHEY and CDR2 is SMNVEV (reference sequence). The CDR3 loop is CASSFAGGFQNEQFF.

The chain has TRBV19 and TRBJ1-5. The CDR3 covers 14 residues. Germline V gene sequence: CDR1 LNHDA, CDR2 SQIVND (reference sequence). CDR3 loop: CASSFWTRNQPQHF.

The chain uses TRBV12-3 or TRBV12-4 and TRBJ1-6. The CDR3 sequence is 15 residues long. Here the CDR3 reads CASRAGGSYNSPLHF.

J is TRBJ2-1 and V is TRBV20-1; lacking DNA, the TRBD1 call made by TCRdb goes unchecked. CDR3 length: 15 amino acids. Germline V gene data show CDR1 as DFQATT and CDR2 as SNEGSKA (reference sequence). CDR3 sequence: CSARGSGTGMYEQFF.

V usage is TRBV5-1 and J usage is TRBJ1-1; TCRdb reports TRBD1, a call that lacks DNA to check it against. The CDR3 covers 14 residues. Germline CDR1 SGHRS, CDR2 YFSETQ. The CDR3 spells CASSLAVGRTEAFF.

The chain couples TRBV7-2 to TRBJ2-5. This CDR3 has 13 residues. In germline, CDR1 is SGHTA, CDR2 FQGNSA. The CDR3 is CASSFGTQETQYF. Full variable domain (rest looked up from reference TRBV7-2 and TRBJ2-5): GAGVSQSPSNKVTEKGKDVELRCDPISGHTALYWYRQSLGQGLEFLIYFQGNSAPDKSGLPSDRFSAERTGGSVSTLTIQRTQQEDSAVYLCASSFGTQETQYFGPGTRLLVL.

The chain joins TRBV5-1 to TRBJ2-7; TCRdb's D gene call, TRBD1, goes unchecked for lack of DNA. Germline V lookup: CDR1 SGHRS, CDR2 YFSETQ. This CDR3 has 14 amino acids. CDR3 sequence: CASSVSRAAGEQYF.

This chain connects TRBV5-1 to TRBJ1-1; TCRdb picks TRBD1, but there is no DNA to check that call. This CDR3 has 14 residues. In germline, CDR1 is SGHRS, CDR2 YFSETQ. This CDR3 reads CASSLRQENTEAFF. Looking up the rest from reference TRBV5-1 and TRBJ1-1 gives the full variable domain: KAGVTQTPRYLIKTRGQQVTLSCSPISGHRSVSWYQQTPGQGLQFLFEYFSETQRNKGNFPGRFSGRQFSNSRSEMNVSTLELGDSALYLCASSLRQENTEAFFGQGTRLTVV.

V gene TRBV12-3 or TRBV12-4 combines with J gene TRBJ2-7. CDR3 length: 11 amino acids. CDR3 residues: CASRGVAEQYF.

V and J are TRBV12-3 or TRBV12-4 and TRBJ1-5; TCRdb gives TRBD1 as the D gene, but with no DNA this cannot be confirmed. CDR3 length equals 13 residues. The CDR3 protein is CASMGGFNQPQHF.

The chain combines TRBV4-1 with TRBJ1-5. The germline CDR1 and CDR2 sequences are MGHRA and YSYEKL. The CDR3 has 14 amino acids. This chain's CDR3 is CASSQGVANQPQHF.

The chain is built from TRBV6-5 and TRBJ2-2; the TCRdb call, TRBD2, lacks DNA for checking. The CDR3 loop spans 16 amino acids. Germline-derived CDR1 and CDR2 are MNHEY and SVGAGI. CDR3 residues: CASSYSSSRGTGELFF.

This rearrangement joins TRBV7-6 to TRBJ2-7; the D call from TCRdb, TRBD1, cannot be confirmed without DNA. Germline assignment: CDR1 SGHVS and CDR2 FNYEAQ. The CDR3 runs to 14 residues. This CDR3 is CASSPVTGVDEQYF.

V usage is TRBV18 and J usage is TRBJ1-5; TCRdb outputs TRBD1, but without DNA this stays unchecked. This CDR3 is built from 14 residues. Germline-derived CDR1 and CDR2 are KGHSH and LQKENI. CDR3 sequence: CASSPDREAQPQHF.

The gene calls are TRBV12-3 or TRBV12-4 and TRBJ1-5; TCRdb names TRBD1, which stays unverified in the absence of DNA. The CDR3 contains 15 residues. CDR3 region: CASTPGELTNQPQHF.